This entry concerns a single TCR beta chain. A J-beta primer mix and a sample-barcoded 5' primer were used in a second PCR of roughly 7 to 12 cycles. TCRdb reprocessed the 5' RACE reads via MiXCR and lists one record per CDR3 protein. The profile shows some 860,000 distinct CDR3 sequences, approximately 60% of them singletons. This sample is drawn from a study of blood T cells in healthy people across ages. In germline, CDR1 is SNHLY, CDR2 FYNNEI. This CDR3 comprises 17 residues. This TCR derives from a man aged 35 to 55 in good health. Specimen: blood. The chain links TRBV2 to TRBJ2-4; 9 nucleotides agree with TRBD1. The DNA matches TRBJ2-7 better at its end, which makes the J call doubtful. In DNA form, the CDR3 reads TGTGCCAGCAGTGAACCTATACACAGGGGGCTGGGGTACGAGCAGTACTTC. The encoded protein is CASSEPIHRGLGYEQYF.